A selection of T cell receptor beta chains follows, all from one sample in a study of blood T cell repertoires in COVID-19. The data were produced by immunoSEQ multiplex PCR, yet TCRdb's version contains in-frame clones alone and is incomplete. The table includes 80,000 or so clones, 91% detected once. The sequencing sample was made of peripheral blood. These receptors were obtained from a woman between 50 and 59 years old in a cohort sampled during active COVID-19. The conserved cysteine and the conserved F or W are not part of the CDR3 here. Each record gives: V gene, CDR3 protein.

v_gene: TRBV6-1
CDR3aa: ASSEEGRPLDTQY

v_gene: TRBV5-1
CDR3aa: ASRPGTGKGEQY

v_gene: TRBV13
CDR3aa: ASSPREGRDYEQY

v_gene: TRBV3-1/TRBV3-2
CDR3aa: ASGRDGYT

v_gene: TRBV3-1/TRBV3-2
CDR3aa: ASSQLTTGGRGEAF

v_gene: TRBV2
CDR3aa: ASSLGLQESYEQY

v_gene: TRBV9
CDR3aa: ASSVGGNTGELF

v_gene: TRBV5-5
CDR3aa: ASRFTGGSTEAF

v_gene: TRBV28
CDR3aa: ASSNIGSRRSYEQY

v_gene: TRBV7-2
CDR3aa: ASSLASGSSYNEQF

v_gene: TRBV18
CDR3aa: ASSPPGMTGDTQY

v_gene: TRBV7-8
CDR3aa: ASSLDRVWGSNQPQH

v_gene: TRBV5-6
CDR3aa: ASSLEAGFRLNTEAF

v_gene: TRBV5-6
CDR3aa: ASSLSGRNTEAF

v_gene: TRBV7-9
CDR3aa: ASSLRGGGETQY

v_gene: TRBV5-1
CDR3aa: ASSREQADTQY

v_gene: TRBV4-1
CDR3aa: ASSQERDRSYEQY

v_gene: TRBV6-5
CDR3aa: ATERPGTDTQY

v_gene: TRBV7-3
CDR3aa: ASSLIAGGPSGELF

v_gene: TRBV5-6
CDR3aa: ASRYEQGLGETQY

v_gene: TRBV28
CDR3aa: ASTATGRTDTQY

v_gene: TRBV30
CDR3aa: AWTGNSNQPQH

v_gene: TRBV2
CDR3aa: ASRETGVVNTEAF

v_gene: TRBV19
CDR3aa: ASSRSGAYEQY

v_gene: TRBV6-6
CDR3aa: ASSRGNTGELF

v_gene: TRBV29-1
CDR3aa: SVTLTGEKAF

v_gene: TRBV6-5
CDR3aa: ASRVQGDTEAF

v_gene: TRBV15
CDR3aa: ATSRDGTGSFEKLF

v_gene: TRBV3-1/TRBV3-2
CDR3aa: ASGRGGDTQY

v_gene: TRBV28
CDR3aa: ASSLGASTDTQY

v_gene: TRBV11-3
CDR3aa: ASSLGSRGDYEQY

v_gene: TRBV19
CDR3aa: ASRRGSGSYEQY

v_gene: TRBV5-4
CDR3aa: ASSLVADSGTQY

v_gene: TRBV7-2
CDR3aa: ASSLQAGGPGEQF

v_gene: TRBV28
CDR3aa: ASGTTDTQY

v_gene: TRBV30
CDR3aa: AWSLQGNQPQH

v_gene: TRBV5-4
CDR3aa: ASSLSTNEKLF

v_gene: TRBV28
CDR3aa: ASTTSGTGRFNYGYT

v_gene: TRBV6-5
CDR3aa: ASRMLDTNYGYT

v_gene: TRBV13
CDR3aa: ASSSRRETNYGYT

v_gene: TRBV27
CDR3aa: ASSTRPPSGTLPYEQY

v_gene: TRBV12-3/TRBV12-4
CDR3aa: ASSPSAYEQY

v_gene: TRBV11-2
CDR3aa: ASSLGVPSGPQH

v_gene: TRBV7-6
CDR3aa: ASSLISGGNNEQF

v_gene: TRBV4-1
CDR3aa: ASSQRASGDSSYEQY

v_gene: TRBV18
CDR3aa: ASSPRTGSGYQETQY

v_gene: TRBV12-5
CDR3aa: ASGSISRTGRYIQY

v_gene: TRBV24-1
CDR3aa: ATSDPKGGPTGELF

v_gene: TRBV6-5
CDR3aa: ASKGAGGYNSPLH